This TCR beta chain was recovered during a study of blood T cell repertoires in COVID-19. Clones were sequenced by immunoSEQ multiplex PCR, and TCRdb holds only the in-frame ones, with some missing. This sample has about 99,000 clones; around 84% occur once, and the top ten carry more than 20%. Germline lookup yields CDR1 SGHRS and CDR2 YFSETQ. V lost 4 bases, J lost 6 bases, and 7 bases stayed unmatched. The CDR3 is 16 amino acids. The sequence was obtained from a man aged 60 to 69 with acute or convalescent COVID-19. This rearrangement joins TRBV5-1 to TRBJ1-6; 10 positions agree with TRBD1. Sequencing was done on a sample of peripheral blood. CDR3 sequence: CASSTGQGVLNSPLHF. In nucleotides, the CDR3 is TGCGCCAGCAGCACCGGACAGGGGGTTCTTAATTCACCCCTCCACTTT.